This T cell receptor beta chain stems from a study of T cell changes during pregnancy in multiple sclerosis. TCRdb keeps only in-frame clones here, not all; method: immunoSEQ multiplex PCR. Here the sample spans about 100,000 clones, 85% to 95% being singletons. The CDR3 extends over 15 amino acids. With V trimmed by 4 bases and J by 4 bases, 8 bases remained unmatched. Germline CDR1 MGHRA, CDR2 YSYEKL. This chain connects TRBV4-1 to TRBJ1-1, with 8 bases matching TRBD1. This receptor was obtained from a female donor with multiple sclerosis, enrolled in a pregnancy study. Material: peripheral blood, obtained in the first trimester of pregnancy. CDR3 loop: CASSLLTGGSTEAFF. For the CDR3, the DNA is TGCGCCAGCAGCCTCCTCACAGGGGGAAGCACTGAAGCTTTCTTT.